Below, 14 T cell receptor beta chains from the same sample are listed, as sequenced in a study of T cells after yellow fever vaccination. Each CDR3 protein gets one entry after TCRdb re-called the 5' RACE reads with MiXCR. The sample has about 320,000 distinct CDR3 sequences; roughly 10% are singletons. This specimen was CD4+ T cells sorted from PBMCs, taken 45 days after the yellow fever booster vaccination. All receptors derive from a man between 18 and 29 years old who received the YFV17D yellow fever vaccine.

In its sample, this clonotype was seen a few times. The V call is TRBV23-1, the J call TRBJ2-7; possible D gene TRBD1, 6 bases. TRBV23-1 is an ORF for which the function is uncertain. The CDR3 is made up of 16 amino acids. Between the trimmed V and J ends, which lost 7 bases and 6 bases, there was a span of 25 bases. The CDR3 nucleotides are TGCGCCAGCACCCAACGAGGGGCAGGGGTCCAAGGCGAGCAGTACTTC. It specifies CASTQRGAGVQGEQYF.

The chain joins TRBV18 to TRBJ1-5; TRBD1 aligns across 8 bases. Unmatched junction bases numbered 7, after V lost 3 bases and J lost 0 bases. CDR1 is KGHSH, CDR2 LQKENI, per germline. CDR3 size: 17 residues. CDR3: CASSPQRDRNSNQPQHF. In nucleotides, the CDR3 is TGTGCCAGCTCACCCCAGCGGGACAGGAATAGCAATCAGCCCCAGCATTTT. The full variable domain, in which reference TRBV18 and TRBJ1-5 provide the parts outside the CDR3, is NAGVMQNPRHLVRRRGQEARLRCSPMKGHSHVYWYRQLPEEGLKFMVYLQKENIIDESGMPKERFSAEFPKEGPSILRIQQVVRGDSAAYFCASSPQRDRNSNQPQHFGDGTRLSIL.

The chain joins TRBV25-1 to TRBJ2-1; 8 bases are a match to TRBD2. Trimming took 6 bases from V and 2 from J; bases not matched to a gene: 6. This CDR3 has 15 amino acids. Germline-derived CDR1 and CDR2 are MGHDK and SYGVNS. The CDR3 nucleotides read TGTGCCAGCAGCAGCCGGGGGGGCACCTACAATGAGCAGTTCTTC. The encoded protein is CASSSRGGTYNEQFF.

This rearrangement joins TRBV9 to TRBJ2-7; TRBD1 or TRBD2 may be the D gene (5 bases each). The germline gives CDR1 SGDLS, CDR2 YYNGEE. Deletions cut 0 bases from V and 6 bases from J, with 13 bases between. There are 14 residues in the CDR3. CDR3 nucleotides: TGTGCCAGCAGCGTAGGAGGTTGGGGGTCCGAGCAGTACTTC. It yields the protein CASSVGGWGSEQYF.

The rearrangement joins TRBV12-3 or TRBV12-4 to TRBJ1-1; D perhaps matches TRBD1 (6 bases). The CDR3 has 15 amino acids. V lost 0 bases, J lost 4 bases, and 12 bases lay in between. The CDR3 here is CASSLASGVFTEAFF. The CDR3 region has the DNA TGTGCCAGCAGTTTAGCTTCAGGGGTGTTCACTGAAGCTTTCTTT.

This clonotype was observed a handful of times. V usage is TRBV10-2 and J usage is TRBJ2-6; 10 nucleotides line up with TRBD2. V lost 4 bases to trimming and J lost 0 bases; unmatched junction nucleotides: 6. CDR3 size: 18 residues. CDR1 and CDR2 from the germline V gene are WSHSY and SAAADI. The CDR3 DNA reads as TGCGCCAGCAGTGGACCTAGCGGGGGTTTCTCTGGGGCCAACGTCCTGACTTTC. This codes for CASSGPSGGFSGANVLTF.

This clonotype was detected only a few times. The chain links TRBV7-9 to TRBJ2-5; D is uncertain. The V end was cut by 0 bases, the J end by 3 bases, with 5 bases between. Germline CDR1 reads SEHNR; CDR2 reads FQNEAQ (reference sequence). The CDR3 runs 13 residues. CDR3 sequence reads: CASSLAVKETQYF. Written as DNA, the CDR3 is TGTGCCAGCAGCTTAGCGGTGAAAGAGACCCAGTACTTC.

The rearrangement joins TRBV19 to TRBJ2-7; D is unresolved. With 5 bases removed from V and 2 bases from J, the gap between germline ends came to 10 bases. Germline V gene sequence: CDR1 LNHDA, CDR2 SQIVND (reference sequence). This CDR3 has 13 amino acids. The CDR3 DNA reads as TGTGCCAGTAGTGCTCCTTTTCCCTACGAGCAGTACGTC. Translated: CASSAPFPYEQYV.

This clonotype came up many times. The V gene is TRBV4-1, the J gene TRBJ2-2; the match to TRBD2 covers 12 bases. This CDR3 is built from 18 residues. The V and J ends lost 4 bases and 3 bases, in that order; junction bases with no gene match: 9. Germline V gene lookup returns CDR1 MGHRA and CDR2 YSYEKL. CDR3 sequence: CASSLGLAGLVDTGELFF. In DNA, the CDR3 is TGCGCCAGCAGCCTCGGACTAGCGGGGTTGGTTGACACCGGGGAGCTGTTTTTT.

The rearrangement joins TRBV5-1 to TRBJ2-5; D unclear. V was pared by 0 bases and J by 1 base, with 7 bases between. The germline gives CDR1 SGHRS, CDR2 YFSETQ. CDR3 length: 14 residues. The chain's CDR3 is CASSLANSQETQYF. In nucleotides, the CDR3 is TGCGCCAGCAGCTTGGCCAACAGCCAAGAGACCCAGTACTTC.

The chain employs TRBV7-3 and TRBJ1-2, with 8 bases lining up with TRBD1. V lost 4 bases and J lost 3; bases outside the gene matches: 4. There are 14 residues in the CDR3. CDR1 is SGHTA, CDR2 FQGTGA, per germline. The CDR3 sequence is CASSSTGDDYGYTF. DNA of the CDR3: TGTGCCAGCAGCTCGACAGGGGACGACTATGGCTACACCTTC.

This clonotype was detected many times. The CDR3 bases are TGCGCCAGCAAATTGACAAGCTCCTATAATTCACCCCTCCACTTT. The encoded protein is CASKLTSSYNSPLHF. The genes are TRBV5-1 and TRBJ1-6, with D unresolved. This CDR3 region has 15 residues. Germline V gene lookup returns CDR1 SGHRS and CDR2 YFSETQ. V was clipped by 6 bases and J by 0 bases, with 10 bases between them.

The chain links TRBV7-3 to TRBJ2-3; D is unresolved. This CDR3 contains 13 residues. The germline V and J ends were trimmed by 5 bases and 6 bases, with 12 bases remaining between them. CDR1 is SGHTA, CDR2 FQGTGA, per germline. CDR3 nucleotide sequence: TGTGCCAGCAGCGCGCCCCCTCACGATACGCAGTATTTT. This translates into CASSAPPHDTQYF. The variable domain in full, with the rest retrieved from reference TRBV7-3 and TRBJ2-3, is GAGVSQTPSNKVTEKGKYVELRCDPISGHTALYWYRQSLGQGPEFLIYFQGTGAADDSGLPNDRFFAVRPEGSVSTLKIQRTERGDSAVYLCASSAPPHDTQYFGPGTRLTVL.

This clonotype turned up a few times. The chain carries TRBV10-3 and TRBJ1-6; TRBD1 agrees at 9 bases. Germline trimming cut 11 bases from V and 5 bases from J; bases unmatched to any gene: 7. The CDR3 runs 14 residues. Germline CDR1 is ENHRY and CDR2 is SYGVKD. The CDR3 coding sequence is TGTGCCGCCAGCCGGGACAGGGATAATTCACCCCTCCACTTT. Amino acid sequence: CAASRDRDNSPLHF.